The clone carrying this T cell receptor (beta chain) showed up just a few times. The antigen is unknown. One end of the junction is discordant with germline, which a read error may explain. This sample was taken from a study of vaccination and CD4 T cells after COVID-19. Findings and caveats of the study: Within the convalescent patients, a median approximately 86% of the SARS-CoV-2-reactive clones were ones that appeared only post-vaccination.

Treatment indicated: roughly 10-day PBMC culture with coronavirus spike peptide pools or control peptides (ViraFEST assay). Via ViraFEST, peptide pools expanded antigen-specific T cells before TCR sequencing. The Oncomine TCR Beta short-read assay generated sequence data from the DNA of cultured CD4+ T cells. Investigators obtained genomic DNA by extraction from cultured CD4+ T cells. TCRdb passed the PCR reads through MiXCR, listing each CDR3 protein once. The top ten clones hold roughly 20% of a sample with fewer than 13,000 distinct CDR3 sequences, roughly 43% of them seen once. The CDR3 is made up of 14 amino acids.

The clonotype was recovered from a human donor who had recovered from COVID-19. The rearrangement uses TRBV12-3 or TRBV12-4 and TRBJ1-2, with a tentative D call TRBD1 (6 bases). The sequenced sample was CD4+ T cells from blood, cultured in vitro. CDR3: CASSLGGGGYGYTF. CDR3 DNA sequence: TGTGCCAGCAGCTTAGGGGGTGGCGGTTATGGCTACACCTTC.